A selection of T cell receptor beta chains follows, all from one sample in a study of response to subunit inactivated influenza vaccine. MiXCR, run by TCRdb on the RT-PCR reads, gives a single entry per CDR3 protein. The data show 450,000 to 600,000 distinct CDR3 sequences, about 7.2% seen once. This material consisted of PBMCs from blood, taken around 25 months after vaccination. Source of these receptors: a man aged 50 to 69 who received an inactivated influenza vaccine. CDR3s include the opening cysteine and the closing phenylalanine or tryptophan. Fields, in order: V gene, D gene, CDR3 length, clone size, J gene, CDR3 protein, CDR3 DNA. A D gene is named only where the DNA matches it firmly. Only some rows state a clone size, as once, few, many or a class for expanded clones.

TRBV7-9,NA,15,few,TRBJ2-5,CASSSISRVLETQYF,TGTGCCAGCAGCTCGATCTCTAGGGTGTTGGAGACCCAGTACTTC
TRBV6-1,NA,15,few,TRBJ2-7,CASSVQGTIGYEQYF,TGTGCCAGCAGTGTTCAAGGGACGATCGGCTACGAGCAGTACTTC
TRBV10-3,NA,12,many,TRBJ2-7,CAISESSYEQYF,TGTGCCATCAGTGAGTCGTCATACGAGCAGTACTTC
TRBV20-1,TRBD1,14,NA,TRBJ2-6,CSAGTGVGANVLTF,TGCAGTGCGGGGACAGGGGTAGGGGCCAACGTCCTGACTTTC
TRBV5-1,TRBD2,14,NA,TRBJ2-7,CASSRSGRAVEQYF,TGCGCCAGCAGCCGTAGCGGGAGGGCTGTCGAGCAGTACTTC
TRBV5-1,NA,12,many,TRBJ1-1,CASRRGDTEAFF,TGCGCCAGCAGACGAGGGGACACTGAAGCTTTCTTT
TRBV27,TRBD1,16,NA,TRBJ2-7,CASSSLDRSLRVEQYF,TGTGCCAGCAGTTCCCTGGACAGGAGTCTTCGGGTGGAGCAGTACTTC
TRBV6-2/TRBV6-3,TRBD1,14,few,TRBJ2-1,CASTQDRVWREQFF,TGTGCCAGCACCCAGGACAGGGTTTGGCGGGAGCAGTTCTTC
TRBV7-9,NA,15,few,TRBJ2-5,CASSGRRTDQETQYF,TGTGCCAGCAGCGGACGGAGGACAGATCAAGAGACCCAGTACTTC
TRBV12-3/TRBV12-4,NA,15,NA,TRBJ2-2,CASRRTLGNTGELFF,TGTGCCAGCAGGAGGACGCTGGGGAACACCGGGGAGCTGTTTTTT
TRBV7-8,TRBD1,15,few,TRBJ1-2,CASSVQGQANYGYTF,TGTGCCAGCAGCGTCCAAGGACAGGCGAACTATGGCTACACCTTC